This T cell receptor (beta chain) appears in the sequencing data of a study of OX40 agonist ivuxolimab in advanced cancers. Study details: An anti-OX40 (CD134) antibody with agonistic activity, ivuxolimab, was administered to patients. Two cutaneous melanoma patients and one hepatocellular carcinoma patient, three in all, had partial responses. Patients in dose escalation had liver, melanoma, kidney or head and neck cancers.

To note about this clone: Its antigen is unidentified.

Study-wide results and caveats: It was also the case that some nonresponders had low normalized T-cell clonal expansion.

The protocol was immunoSEQ multiplex PCR, while the TCRdb copy is restricted to in-frame clones and leaves out a portion. This repertoire shows about 61,000 clones, approximately 90% found once; its top ten account for approximately 1.2%. V lost 5 bases to trimming and J lost 7 bases, with 12 bases between them. The CDR3 totals 13 residues. The germline V gene encodes CDR1 MDHEN and CDR2 SYDVKM. The chain uses TRBV28 and TRBJ2-1; possible D gene TRBD1, 7 bases. The sample was CD4+ or CD8+ T cells sorted from blood, taken in a trial of the OX40 agonist ivuxolimab. The clonotype comes from an adult with an advanced solid tumor such as melanoma, head and neck, liver or kidney cancer. CDR3 nucleotides: TGTGCCAGCAGTCCAGGGGGGAGAAATGAGCAGTTCTTC. This gives the protein CASSPGGRNEQFF.